Below, 22 T cell receptor beta chains from the same sample are listed, as sequenced in a study of beta chain features in type 1 diabetes. The study reverse transcribed the entire isolated RNA, so it sequenced expressed TCRB transcripts. Some clones are missing from TCRdb's copy, which holds only in-frame ones; the method was immunoSEQ multiplex PCR. The table has approximately 400,000 clones, roughly 16% seen once. Sequencing was done on a sample of naive CD4+ T cells from blood. These receptors came from a woman between 18 and 29 years old in good health.

This clone was counted a few times. This chain joins TRBV28 and TRBJ2-3; 9 positions match TRBD1. This CDR3 spans 15 amino acids. Per germline, CDR1 MDHEN and CDR2 SYDVKM. The trim removed 3 bases at V and 1 base at J, leaving 2 bases unmatched. CDR3 sequence reads: CASSFRTGGTDTQYF. CDR3 in DNA: TGTGCCAGCAGTTTTAGGACAGGGGGCACAGATACGCAGTATTTT.

In its sample, this clone was seen a few times. The CDR3 sequence is CASSPGQGWPGRLGYGYTF. In DNA, the CDR3 is TGTGCCAGCAGTCCGGGACAGGGATGGCCCGGGCGTTTGGGTTATGGCTACACCTTC. The chain recombines TRBV11-2 with TRBJ1-2, with 9 nucleotides matching TRBD1. The V and J ends lost 6 bases and 5 bases, in that order; junction bases with no gene match: 22. The germline CDR1 and CDR2 sequences are SGHAT and FQNNGV. This CDR3 is built from 19 residues.

The table lists this clone with a few counts. The rearrangement uses TRBV30 and TRBJ2-1, with a possible D match to TRBD2 (5 bases). Germline V gene data show CDR1 as GTSNPN and CDR2 as SVGIG (reference sequence). The CDR3 has 14 amino acids. Trimming pared 2 bases from V and 0 bases from J, leaving 8 bases between. This CDR3 is CAWSRSGSYNEQFF. As DNA, the CDR3 is TGTGCCTGGAGTAGAAGCGGCTCCTACAATGAGCAGTTCTTC.

The chain employs TRBV28 and TRBJ1-2; weak D call: TRBD1 (6 bases). Germline V lookup: CDR1 MDHEN, CDR2 SYDVKM. The CDR3 sequence is 12 residues long. The V end lost 11 bases, the J end lost 13 bases, and 23 bases lay between the germline ends. Here the CDR3 reads CASTGQSIPSTF. In DNA, the CDR3 is TGTGCCTCGACAGGACAGTCCATACCTTCCACCTTC.

The V and J genes are TRBV29-1 and TRBJ2-1; D uncertain. The CDR3 covers 12 residues. V shed 0 bases and J shed 6 bases, with 6 bases lying between them. Germline V gene sequence: CDR1 SQVTM, CDR2 ANQGSEA. The DNA for the CDR3 is TGCAGCGTTGAAGATCTCGTCAATGAGCAGTTCTTC. Translating gives CSVEDLVNEQFF.

Only a few counts were recorded for this clone. The chain carries TRBV14 and TRBJ2-1, with a tentative D call TRBD1 (5 bases). Trimming stripped 7 bases from V and 1 base from J, with 14 bases between. This CDR3 has 15 amino acids. The V gene's germline CDR1 is SGHDN and CDR2 FVKESK. The CDR3 nucleotides read TGTGCCAGCAACCGACAGCCCGTTTCCTACAATGAGCAGTTCTTC. Translating gives CASNRQPVSYNEQFF.

This clone was observed a few times. The gene calls are TRBV11-2 and TRBJ2-3; 7 bases fit TRBD2. V lost 1 base, J lost 7 bases, and 11 bases stayed unmatched. This CDR3 has 16 residues. Germline lookup yields CDR1 SGHAT and CDR2 FQNNGV. Here the CDR3 reads CASSLGKGLAEHTQYF. The CDR3 DNA sequence: TGTGCCAGCAGCTTAGGAAAGGGCCTAGCGGAACATACGCAGTATTTT.

The rearrangement uses TRBV6-1 and TRBJ2-1; no clear D. The V gene lost 8 bases and the J gene lost 2 bases, with 7 bases spanning the gap. The germline V gene encodes CDR1 MNHNS and CDR2 SASEGT. The CDR3 has 12 amino acids. This chain's CDR3 is CASLPPYNEQFF. The CDR3 coding sequence is TGTGCCAGCCTCCCCCCCTACAATGAGCAGTTCTTC.

This clone was counted between two and nine times. The chain recombines TRBV7-9 with TRBJ1-1, with D perhaps matching TRBD1 (6 bases). This CDR3 comprises 15 residues. Germline V gives CDR1 SEHNR, CDR2 FQNEAQ (reference sequence). The V end lost 2 bases, the J end lost 3 bases, and 13 bases lay between the germline ends. The CDR3 DNA sequence: TGTGCCAGCAGCTTACAGGGGTCTGGGTACACTGAAGCTTTCTTT. Translation: CASSLQGSGYTEAFF.

The CDR3 here is CASSLSVLASAYNEQFF. The CDR3 DNA is TGTGCCAGCAGCTTATCAGTTTTGGCTAGCGCCTACAATGAGCAGTTCTTC. The chain employs TRBV7-2 and TRBJ2-1; TRBD2 is a possible D gene (6 bases). Trimming stripped 2 bases from V and 2 bases from J, with 16 bases between. The CDR3 is 17 amino acids. Germline V CDR1 and CDR2: SGHTA, FQGNSA.

The chain is built from TRBV11-1 and TRBJ2-1; 11 bases align to TRBD1. Germline-derived CDR1 and CDR2 are SGHAT and FQDESV (reference sequence). This CDR3 is 15 amino acids long. With V trimmed by 5 bases and J by 2 bases, 2 bases remained unmatched. CDR3 protein: CASSAGQGAYNEQFF. In nucleotides, the CDR3 is TGTGCCAGCAGCGCGGGACAGGGGGCCTACAATGAGCAGTTCTTC.

This clone was observed once. V is TRBV5-1 and J is TRBJ2-7; 8 bases align to TRBD1. CDR3 length: 17 residues. Trimming removed 4 bases from V and 0 bases from J; junction bases left unmatched: 12. Germline V gene lookup returns CDR1 SGHRS and CDR2 YFSETQ. CDR3 protein: CASSEYPTGANSYEQYF. As DNA, the CDR3 is TGCGCCAGCAGCGAATACCCGACAGGGGCCAACTCCTACGAGCAGTACTTC.

Only a few counts were recorded for this clone. This chain uses TRBV30 with TRBJ2-7; 11 bases agree with TRBD2. CDR1 is GTSNPN and CDR2 is SVGIG in the germline V gene (reference sequence). This CDR3 is built from 14 residues. The V and J ends lost 2 bases and 5 bases, in that order; junction bases with no gene match: 5. CDR3 residues: CAWSMGTSGHEQYF. DNA for the CDR3: TGTGCCTGGAGTATGGGGACTAGCGGCCACGAGCAGTACTTC.

This clone was observed a few times. The V gene is TRBV5-1, the J gene TRBJ2-1; 8 bases map to TRBD2. This CDR3 has 15 amino acids. V lost 0 bases to trimming and J lost 3 bases; unmatched junction nucleotides: 2. CDR1 is SGHRS, CDR2 YFSETQ, per germline. The CDR3 nucleotides are TGCGCCAGCAGCTTGGGACTAGCGAACTACAATGAGCAGTTCTTC. This translates into CASSLGLANYNEQFF.

The chain links TRBV6-6 to TRBJ2-7; TRBD2 aligns across 14 bases. The CDR3 is 15 residues long. Germline V CDR1 and CDR2: MNHNY, SVGAGI (reference sequence). Trimming removed 6 bases from V and 5 bases from J; junction bases left unmatched: 6. The CDR3 reads CASSRLAGGGHEQYF. CDR3 in DNA: TGTGCCAGCAGCCGACTAGCGGGAGGGGGCCACGAGCAGTACTTC.

The chain is built from TRBV4-1 and TRBJ2-7; 14 bases are shared with TRBD2. V lost 4 bases and J lost 2; bases outside the gene matches: 13. Germline V gives CDR1 MGHRA, CDR2 YSYEKL. The CDR3 has 19 residues. The CDR3, as DNA: TGCGCCAGCAGCCGACTCCTCCCGGGACTAGCGGGAGCAACCTACGAGCAGTACTTC. It codes for CASSRLLPGLAGATYEQYF.

To note about this clone: The sample contains more than one DNA sequence encoding this CDR3. This chain connects TRBV28 to TRBJ1-1; D is ambiguous. CDR1 and CDR2 from the germline V gene are MDHEN and SYDVKM. The V gene lost 3 bases and the J gene lost 0 bases, with 5 bases spanning the gap. The CDR3 is 13 residues long. Written as DNA, the CDR3 is TGTGCCAGCAGTTTGTCAGTGAACACTGAAGCTTTCTTT. This sequence encodes CASSLSVNTEAFF.

This chain connects TRBV11-3 to TRBJ1-1; 10 positions match TRBD1. The CDR3 covers 16 residues. The germline V gene has CDR1 SGHNT and CDR2 YENEEA. The J segment lost 3 bases and the V segment lost 5 bases, leaving 9 bases of the junction unmatched. DNA of the CDR3: TGTGCCAGCAGCATGAGGGACAGGGGACGGGACACTGAAGCTTTCTTT. Amino acid sequence: CASSMRDRGRDTEAFF.

This clone turned up a few times. The chain employs TRBV5-1 and TRBJ2-7; TRBD1 agrees at 10 bases. V trimming: 4 bases; J trimming: 3 bases; junction bases outside the gene matches: 7. The germline gives CDR1 SGHRS, CDR2 YFSETQ. CDR3 length equals 15 residues. The DNA for the CDR3 is TGCGCCAGCAGCGACCGGGACAGGGGACACTACGAGCAGTACTTC. This sequence encodes CASSDRDRGHYEQYF.

In this sample, this clone turned up a few times. This chain connects TRBV25-1 to TRBJ2-5; 10 bases are a match to TRBD2. Germline CDR1 and CDR2: MGHDK and SYGVNS. Trimming removed 7 bases from V and 5 bases from J; junction bases left unmatched: 10. The CDR3 runs 15 residues. CDR3 amino acids: CASTDSGRPQETQYF. The CDR3 bases are TGTGCCAGCACTGATAGCGGGAGGCCCCAGGAGACCCAGTACTTC.

The rearrangement uses TRBV11-2 and TRBJ2-3; TRBD2 is a possible D gene (5 bases). The CDR3 runs to 16 residues. V was trimmed by 4 bases and J by 2 bases, leaving 16 bases between them. Looked up from germline, CDR1 is SGHAT and CDR2 is FQNNGV. In nucleotides, the CDR3 is TGTGCCAGCAGCTGGCGCGTGACGGGGTCCACAGATACGCAGTATTTT. Amino acids: CASSWRVTGSTDTQYF.

In its sample, this clone was seen once. The chain links TRBV6-6 to TRBJ2-5; D is undetermined. V dropped 6 bases and J dropped 1 base, with 9 bases sitting between them. The V gene's germline CDR1 is MNHNY and CDR2 SVGAGI (reference sequence). The CDR3 is made up of 13 amino acids. The CDR3 DNA follows: TGTGCCAGCAGCCGCGGCGGCCAAGAGACCCAGTACTTC. It encodes CASSRGGQETQYF.